The 19 T cell receptor beta chains below all came from one sample that was sequenced in a study of shared clonotypes between healthy human individuals (TCRdb year 2020). To prepare the library, the immunoSEQ multiplex PCR assay was applied. As stored in TCRdb, this immuneACCESS dataset retains in-frame rearrangements with V and J assigned. A fraction of the clones does not appear; measured against another copy, unresolved V genes explain less than half of the discrepancy, and the remainder lacks a known reason. This sample gives hundreds of thousands of clones in total; about 96% of them show up just once. More than 0.085% of the sample is in the top ten clones. CD8 naive samples consisted of CD45RO-negative cells that were positively selected for CCR7, yielding a CD45RA+CCR7+ population without TemRA cells. Sequenced input: naive CD8+ T cells sorted from blood. This specimen's cell subset or site label, interpreted: CD45RA+CCR7+. These receptors came from a young woman in good health.

The V and J genes are TRBV5-8 and TRBJ2-7; 12 nucleotides agree with TRBD2. CDR1 SGHTS and CDR2 YDEGEE come from the germline V gene. The length of the CDR3 is 16 residues. Losses at the gene ends were 3 bases for V and 0 bases for J; bases not matched to a gene: 4. The CDR3 DNA follows: TGTGCCAGCAGCTACGGACTAGCGGGGCCCTCCTACGAGCAGTACTTC. Encoded protein: CASSYGLAGPSYEQYF.

The V gene is TRBV20-1, the J gene TRBJ2-7; D uncertain. Trimming shortened V by 3 bases and J by 5 bases, and 5 bases separated the two germline ends. CDR3 length: 10 residues. The germline V gene encodes CDR1 DFQATT and CDR2 SNEGSKA (reference sequence). The CDR3 protein is CSASSNEQYF. CDR3 nucleotide sequence: TGCAGTGCTAGTAGTAACGAGCAGTACTTC.

The chain couples TRBV5-4 to TRBJ1-1; tentative D call: TRBD1 (6 bases). Between the trimmed V and J ends, which lost 7 bases and 4 bases, there was a span of 17 bases. Germline lookup yields CDR1 SGHNT and CDR2 YYREEE (reference sequence). This CDR3 has 14 residues. CDR3 in DNA: TGTGCCAGCCGGGCTGGTGGGGGCGGCACTGAAGCTTTCTTT. Translating gives CASRAGGGGTEAFF.

The V and J genes are TRBV27 and TRBJ2-1; 11 nucleotides match TRBD2. The germline V gene has CDR1 MNHEY and CDR2 SMNVEV (reference sequence). The J segment lost 10 bases and the V segment lost 6 bases, leaving 5 bases of the junction unmatched. The CDR3 runs 13 residues. This CDR3 is CASRGTSGREQFF. CDR3 sequence (DNA): TGTGCCAGCAGGGGCACTAGCGGGAGAGAGCAGTTCTTC.

The rearrangement links TRBV11-1 to TRBJ2-1, with 11 bases fitting TRBD2. This CDR3 has 19 residues. CDR1 is SGHAT, CDR2 FQDESV, per germline (reference sequence). J was trimmed by 2 bases and V by 5 bases; bases with no gene match: 14. CDR3 nucleotide sequence: TGTGCCAGCAGCCCCGGGACTAGCGGAGACTCTTTGGCCTACAATGAGCAGTTCTTC. Its protein is CASSPGTSGDSLAYNEQFF.

J is TRBJ2-5 and V is TRBV15, with TRBD2 identical over 7 bases. Germline V gene lookup returns CDR1 LNHNV and CDR2 YYDKDF (reference sequence). There are 16 residues in the CDR3. After removal of 5 bases from V and 2 bases from J, the junction contained 11 bases not matched to a gene. For the CDR3, the DNA is TGTGCCACCAGCGGAAATAGCGGGTCTAGACAAGAGACCCAGTACTTC. Translation gives CATSGNSGSRQETQYF.

The chain joins TRBV5-5 to TRBJ2-2; possibly TRBD2 for D (6 bases). Trimming took 4 bases from V and 0 from J, leaving 13 bases between them. This CDR3 contains 16 residues. Germline V gene sequence: CDR1 SGHKS, CDR2 YYEKEE (reference sequence). The DNA for the CDR3 is TGTGCCAGCAGCAGGGTGGGAGGAGCGAACACCGGGGAGCTGTTTTTT. It translates to CASSRVGGANTGELFF.

The chain couples TRBV4-1 to TRBJ2-5, with a possible D match to TRBD2 (5 bases). The last part of the DNA fits TRBJ2-7 better; the J call may be wrong. The CDR3 spans 13 residues. CDR1 and CDR2 from the germline V gene are MGHRA and YSYEKL. The CDR3 loop is CASSERQSYEQYF. The CDR3 region has the DNA TGCGCCAGCAGTGAGCGGCAATCCTACGAGCAGTACTTC.

This clone has just one count. The chain uses TRBV6-4 and TRBJ2-3; D uncertain. Trimming took off 5 bases at V and 3 bases at J, with 9 bases between the two ends. Germline loops: CDR1 MRHNA, CDR2 SNTAGT. This CDR3 is built from 13 residues. Here the CDR3 DNA reads TGTGCCAGCAGTTCACAACCGACAGATACGCAGTATTTT. It translates to CASSSQPTDTQYF.

The rearrangement joins TRBV2 to TRBJ2-7; perhaps TRBD1 as D (6 bases). Per the germline V gene, CDR1 is SNHLY and CDR2 is FYNNEI. Trimming took off 6 bases at V and 2 bases at J, with 14 bases between the two ends. The CDR3 covers 14 residues. CDR3 nucleotide sequence: TGTGCCAGCAGCCCCGGGACAAGTGCCTACGAGCAGTACTTC. Translation: CASSPGTSAYEQYF.

The chain has TRBV4-1 and TRBJ2-4, with D possibly called TRBD1 or TRBD2 (5 bases each). Germline CDR1 and CDR2: MGHRA and YSYEKL. This CDR3 comprises 17 residues. Trimming stripped 1 base from V and 0 bases from J, with 13 bases between. CDR3 nucleotides: TGCGCCAGCAGCCAAGGGTATGGGGGACCAGCCAAAAACATTCAGTACTTC. This sequence encodes CASSQGYGGPAKNIQYF.

This clone occurred once. The chain is built from TRBV2 and TRBJ1-5, with D uncertain. Germline V lookup: CDR1 SNHLY, CDR2 FYNNEI. Trimming pared 4 bases from V and 3 bases from J, leaving 13 bases between. CDR3 length: 15 residues. The CDR3 reads CASSAGRSPNQPQHF. Here the CDR3 DNA reads TGTGCCAGCAGTGCGGGCCGAAGTCCCAATCAGCCCCAGCATTTT. The complete variable domain, with remaining parts taken from reference TRBV2 and TRBJ1-5, reads EPEVTQTPSHQVTQMGQEVILRCVPISNHLYFYWYRQILGQKVEFLVSFYNNEISEKSEIFDDQFSVERPDGSNFTLKIRSTKLEDSAMYFCASSAGRSPNQPQHFGDGTRLSIL.

The chain is built from TRBV15 and TRBJ2-3; 9 bases fit TRBD2. This CDR3 region has 15 residues. Germline V CDR1 and CDR2: LNHNV, YYDKDF (reference sequence). J gave up 4 bases and V 5 bases, and 7 bases lay outside the gene matches. CDR3 residues: CATSSRGRAADTQYF. The CDR3 bases are TGTGCCACCAGCTCTCGCGGGAGGGCCGCAGATACGCAGTATTTT.

V usage is TRBV27 and J usage is TRBJ1-4; maybe TRBD1 (5 bases). The V and J ends lost 6 bases and 0 bases respectively, with 17 bases between them. The CDR3 covers 17 residues. In germline, CDR1 is MNHEY, CDR2 SMNVEV (reference sequence). In DNA, the CDR3 is TGTGCCAGCAGAGAGGACAAATACGACGCAACTAATGAAAAACTGTTTTTT. Its protein is CASREDKYDATNEKLFF.

The gene calls are TRBV4-1 and TRBJ1-4; possibly TRBD1 for D (5 bases). This CDR3 has 17 residues. CDR1 and CDR2 (germline): MGHRA, YSYEKL. Trimming took off 4 bases at V and 5 bases at J, with 20 bases between the two ends. This CDR3 reads CASSPRGIVAENEKLFF. The CDR3 region has the DNA TGCGCCAGCAGCCCCCGGGGGATCGTGGCAGAAAATGAAAAACTGTTTTTT.

The J gene is TRBJ1-5, the V gene TRBV15, with D tentatively TRBD1 (5 bases). V gave up 6 bases and J gave up 9 bases, with 9 bases separating them. CDR1 LNHNV and CDR2 YYDKDF come from the germline V gene (reference sequence). The CDR3 spans 11 residues. The CDR3 sequence: CATRGQGPQHF. CDR3 in DNA: TGTGCCACCAGGGGGCAGGGGCCCCAGCATTTT.

The CDR3 region is CASKPFGGTEAFF. The DNA for the CDR3 is TGTGCCAGCAAACCCTTTGGTGGGACAGAAGCTTTCTTT. This chain uses TRBV2 with TRBJ1-1; D might be TRBD1 (6 bases). Per the germline V gene, CDR1 is SNHLY and CDR2 is FYNNEI. V lost 7 bases and J 8 bases, leaving 17 bases between the germline ends. The CDR3 runs to 13 residues.

The chain is built from TRBV7-9 and TRBJ2-1; D is perhaps TRBD1 (5 bases). Trimming stripped 5 bases from V and 6 bases from J, with 8 bases between. CDR1 and CDR2 from the germline V gene are SEHNR and FQNEAQ (reference sequence). This CDR3 region has 12 residues. The CDR3 loop reads CASSADSNEQFF. CDR3 coding DNA: TGTGCCAGCAGCGCAGACAGCAATGAGCAGTTCTTC.

This clone was observed once. The chain joins TRBV19 to TRBJ1-1; D is unresolved. With 5 bases removed from V and 6 bases from J, the gap between germline ends came to 10 bases. Germline CDR1 is LNHDA and CDR2 is SQIVND (reference sequence). CDR3 length: 12 amino acids. The CDR3 bases are TGTGCCAGTAGTTCGACCCTTTCTGAAGCTTTCTTT. This encodes CASSSTLSEAFF.